One sample yielded the 14 T cell receptor beta chains listed below, sequenced in a study of cytomegalovirus exposure and HLA in healthy donors. It was with 60 Vbeta and 13 Jbeta primers that the PCR ran. Using immunoSEQ multiplex PCR, the repertoire was profiled, and TCRdb retains in-frame clones only, with some absent. The sample holds roughly 150,000 clones, roughly 75% seen once. The sequenced material came from PBMCs. Every receptor here comes from a man between 18 and 29 years old in good health and CMV-seropositive.

The chain recombines TRBV5-4 with TRBJ2-1; TRBD2 aligns across 11 bases. From germline, CDR1 is SGHNT and CDR2 YYREEE (reference sequence). The V and J ends lost 4 bases and 6 bases, in that order; junction bases with no gene match: 9. The CDR3 loop spans 16 amino acids. CDR3 DNA sequence: TGTGCCAGCAGCCCACTTAGCGGGAGGGCCAGCAATGAGCAGTTCTTC. Residues: CASSPLSGRASNEQFF.

This clone was recorded once. The rearrangement uses TRBV5-1 and TRBJ1-1; D not certain. The CDR3 consists of 12 residues. Germline loops: CDR1 SGHRS, CDR2 YFSETQ. Deletions cut 4 bases from V and 3 bases from J, with 7 bases between. CDR3 nucleotide sequence: TGCGCCAGCAGCCCATTGTACACTGAAGCTTTCTTT. Protein: CASSPLYTEAFF.

The gene calls are TRBV15 and TRBJ1-1, with no clear D. CDR3 length: 14 amino acids. V was clipped by 6 bases and J by 0 bases, with 11 bases between them. CDR1 is LNHNV and CDR2 is YYDKDF in the germline V gene (reference sequence). CDR3 amino acids: CATRRQQMNTEAFF. DNA of the CDR3: TGTGCCACCAGAAGACAACAAATGAACACTGAAGCTTTCTTT.

The chain couples TRBV27 to TRBJ2-3; perhaps TRBD1 as D (5 bases). The CDR3 has 17 amino acids. Per germline, CDR1 MNHEY and CDR2 SMNVEV (reference sequence). Trimming pared 2 bases from V and 0 bases from J, leaving 15 bases between. In DNA form, the CDR3 reads TGTGCCAGCAGTTTAAAAGGGGCTGGGTATAGCACAGATACGCAGTATTTT. Amino acid sequence: CASSLKGAGYSTDTQYF.

The rearrangement joins TRBV2 to TRBJ1-4; 9 positions match TRBD1. The V gene's germline CDR1 is SNHLY and CDR2 FYNNEI. V trimming: 7 bases; J trimming: 8 bases; junction bases outside the gene matches: 20. CDR3 length: 18 residues. The CDR3 bases are TGTGCCAGCATCAACCCGGGACAGGGTTTCTTTAGATACGAAAAACTGTTTTTT. Translating it yields CASINPGQGFFRYEKLFF.

The chain employs TRBV2 and TRBJ1-4; 9 nucleotides agree with TRBD1. The CDR3 extends over 15 amino acids. The V gene end was trimmed by 2 bases and the J gene end by 7 bases; junction bases not matched to a gene: 5. Looked up from germline, CDR1 is SNHLY and CDR2 is FYNNEI. CDR3 nucleotides: TGTGCCAGCAGTGAATTGGGACAGGGCGGTGAAAAACTGTTTTTT. It codes for CASSELGQGGEKLFF. Variable domain in full (rest from reference TRBV2 and TRBJ1-4): EPEVTQTPSHQVTQMGQEVILRCVPISNHLYFYWYRQILGQKVEFLVSFYNNEISEKSEIFDDQFSVERPDGSNFTLKIRSTKLEDSAMYFCASSELGQGGEKLFFGSGTQLSVL.

The chain links TRBV7-8 to TRBJ2-5; 9 bases are a match to TRBD2. Losses at the gene ends were 2 bases for V and 2 bases for J; bases not matched to a gene: 9. This CDR3 is built from 17 residues. Germline V gives CDR1 SGHVS, CDR2 FQNEAQ. CDR3 loop: CASSLTGGRAGQETQYF. In nucleotides, the CDR3 is TGTGCCAGCAGCTTAACGGGCGGGAGGGCCGGGCAAGAGACCCAGTACTTC.

The chain carries TRBV15 and TRBJ2-4; a weak D match, TRBD2 (6 bases). Germline CDR1 is LNHNV and CDR2 is YYDKDF (reference sequence). CDR3 length: 15 amino acids. Between the trimmed V and J ends, which lost 4 bases and 6 bases, there was a span of 16 bases. The chain's CDR3 is CATSTGGDSGNIQYF. The CDR3 bases are TGTGCCACCAGCACAGGCGGGGACTCGGGAAACATTCAGTACTTC.

This rearrangement joins TRBV19 to TRBJ2-3; no reliable D call. Germline V lookup: CDR1 LNHDA, CDR2 SQIVND (reference sequence). The CDR3 spans 12 residues. Trimming removed 6 bases from V and 0 bases from J, with 4 bases in between. The CDR3 spells CASSISTDTQYF. For the CDR3, the DNA is TGTGCCAGTAGCATCAGCACAGATACGCAGTATTTT.

The rearrangement links TRBV2 to TRBJ1-5, with D possibly being TRBD1 (5 bases). V lost 6 bases and J lost 2, with 8 bases in between. The CDR3 has 13 residues. The germline V gene encodes CDR1 SNHLY and CDR2 FYNNEI. CDR3 coding DNA: TGTGCCAGCAGGGGGGGACGCAATCAGCCCCAGCATTTT. Protein product: CASRGGRNQPQHF. Supplemented by reference TRBV2 and TRBJ1-5, the full variable domain reads EPEVTQTPSHQVTQMGQEVILRCVPISNHLYFYWYRQILGQKVEFLVSFYNNEISEKSEIFDDQFSVERPDGSNFTLKIRSTKLEDSAMYFCASRGGRNQPQHFGDGTRLSIL.

J is TRBJ2-7 and V is TRBV13; D possibly corresponds to TRBD2 (5 bases). Germline lookup yields CDR1 PRHDT and CDR2 FYEKMQ (reference sequence). The CDR3 is made up of 18 amino acids. The V end was cut by 6 bases, the J end by 6 bases, with 30 bases between. The CDR3 protein is CASSFARPYRSGASEQYF. DNA for the CDR3: TGTGCCAGCAGTTTTGCCAGGCCTTACAGAAGCGGTGCTAGCGAGCAGTACTTC.

The V and J genes are TRBV29-1 and TRBJ2-3; 15 bases are shared with TRBD2. The J segment lost 2 bases and the V segment lost 6 bases, leaving 6 bases of the junction unmatched. The CDR3 has 16 residues. The germline CDR1 and CDR2 sequences are SQVTM and ANQGSEA. The CDR3, as DNA: TGCAGCGTGTGGACTAGCGGGAGGGCCCCCACAGATACGCAGTATTTT. Protein sequence: CSVWTSGRAPTDTQYF.

This clone was seen a single time. V gene TRBV7-2 combines with J gene TRBJ2-2; 13 bases are a match to TRBD2. Germline V lookup: CDR1 SGHTA, CDR2 FQGNSA. With V trimmed by 2 bases and J by 0 bases, 6 bases remained unmatched. The CDR3 is made up of 19 amino acids. CDR3 in amino acids: CASSLSQTSGRPNTGELFF. Written as DNA, the CDR3 is TGTGCCAGCAGCTTATCCCAGACTAGCGGGAGGCCGAACACCGGGGAGCTGTTTTTT.

The chain couples TRBV11-2 to TRBJ2-1; D unclear. The germline V and J ends were trimmed by 5 bases and 5 bases, with 16 bases remaining between them. This CDR3 has 15 amino acids. Looked up from germline, CDR1 is SGHAT and CDR2 is FQNNGV. Here the CDR3 reads CASSITGRKNNEQFF. CDR3 DNA: TGTGCCAGCAGCATAACGGGTAGGAAGAACAATGAGCAGTTCTTC.